This T cell receptor (beta chain) was captured in a study of cytomegalovirus exposure and HLA in healthy donors. Sequenced by immunoSEQ multiplex PCR; TCRdb stores in-frame clones only, minus some. This table has roughly 56,000 clones, 91% appearing once. CDR1 and CDR2 (germline): MDHEN, SYDVKM. This CDR3 has 15 residues. Trimming removed 6 bases from V and 0 bases from J, with 15 bases in between. The specimen was PBMCs. The V call is TRBV28, the J call TRBJ2-7; a possible D gene is TRBD2 (6 bases). The receptor comes from a woman under 40 in good health and CMV-seronegative. The CDR3 here is CASSRGVGSSYEQYF. CDR3 nucleotides: TGTGCCAGCAGCCGCGGGGTGGGGAGCTCCTACGAGCAGTACTTC.